This T cell receptor beta chain was sequenced in a study of T cell responses to AZD1222 COVID-19 vaccine (dated by TCRdb to the early 2020s). For context, the study as a whole: AZD1222 recipients whose second dose came at about 4 weeks and those whose second dose came at about 12 weeks were combined into one group, since spike-specific TCR depth and breadth did not differ between the two schedules. TCR sequencing was performed for 230 to 250 trial participants, of whom about 200 were given two doses of AZD1222 and around 26 were given two doses of MenACWY control vaccine. Trial participants were enrolled into age subgroups of 18-55, 56-69 and 70-plus years, which contained roughly 140, 27 and 60 TCR-sequenced participants, respectively.

The CDR3 regions of human TCRbeta chains were analyzed by immunosequencing. Per the source publication's procedure: Repertoire TCRs were checked for matches against a reference library of SARS-CoV-2-specific TCRs that had been generated using the MIRA antigen-specificity platform. Breadth was defined as the fraction of unique TCRs that were SARS-CoV-2-associated. Depth was defined as the fraction of total T cells that were SARS-CoV-2-associated. Using the MIRA data, each spike-specific TCR was mapped to the spike region that the TCR reacts to and placed in a CD4 or CD8 class. Log10-transformed breadth and depth values were compared by one-way ANOVA with Sidak's multiple comparisons tests. The table comes from immuneACCESS by way of TCRdb, which keeps in-frame sequences with V and J called. Part of the clones is missing from these tables; in studies checked, under half for an unresolved V gene and the rest for unknown reasons. That table supplies the V and J calls and clone size; D and trimming were determined from the DNA. Counted in this sample were about 100,000 clones; just under 90% of them appeared once. The ten largest clones add up to more than 15% of the sample.

On this clone: Its antigen is not yet known. Per-base quality was not reported, and no clone a single base away is much larger than it.

Reading the label with the study, this specimen's time point is: baseline before first vaccination. Vaccinee samples came from UK trials COV001 and COV002, including a single-blind randomized controlled phase 2/3 trial of AZD1222 (ChAdOx1 nCoV-19) in healthy adults. Trial participant PBMC samples were collected at day 0 and day 28 after the second dose for TCRbeta chain sequencing. According to the germline V gene, CDR1 reads KGHDR and CDR2 reads SFDVKD. There are 16 amino acids in the CDR3, from cysteine to phenylalanine inclusive. Just the 48-base CDR3 DNA is kept, in frame starting at base 1. V trim: 2 bases; J trim: 2 bases; unmatched bases: 7. Summary of the overall study and its limitations: Reportedly, almost half of the unique spike-specific TCRs recognized epitopes lying outside the regions that are mutated in the B.1.351 and B.1.1.7 variants. The vaccine-associated CD4 TCRs covered the entire spike protein, and the dominant responses fell in regions 160-218 and 743-854. After two AZD1222 doses, spike-specific TCR breadth and depth were significantly higher than at day 0 and than in MenACWY recipients. Only six or seven AZD1222 recipients were SARS-CoV-2 seropositive at baseline, limiting conclusions about previously exposed vaccinees. Because no day 14 peak-response samples were available, repertoires were characterized only after the peak T cell response. The 56-69-year group was small, and its depth increase did not reach significance, likely because of low power. Participants were mostly white British and included more females than males, and it was suggested by the authors that clonal diversity may have been underestimated.

The V and J segments used are TRBV24-1 and TRBJ2-7; the junction holds 8 bases that match TRBD1. The sample consisted of peripheral blood, taken on day 0 of AZD1222 vaccination. The sequence was obtained from an adult in good health. The nucleotide sequence reads as follows: TGTGCCACCAGTGATTCAGGACAGGGTAAAACCTACGAGCAGTACTTC. This gives the protein CATSDSGQGKTYEQYF.